The 28 T cell receptor beta chains below were found in one sample sequenced in a study of Graves' ophthalmopathy and Graves' hyperthyroidism. RNA transcripts yielded amplified TCR beta CDR3 regions. In the first round, RT-PCR was carried out with HTBI primers, and a multiplex PCR formed the second round. TCRdb used MiXCR to reprocess the multiplex PCR reads, holding one entry per CDR3 protein. In the table there are approximately 460,000 distinct CDR3 sequences, around an eighth of which are singletons. The specimen was blood. Source of these receptors: a woman in her twenties or thirties with Graves' ophthalmopathy.

The chain recombines TRBV28 with TRBJ2-7; weak D call: TRBD1 (5 bases). Deletions cut 3 bases from V and 1 base from J, with 10 bases between. CDR1 and CDR2 from the germline V gene are MDHEN and SYDVKM. The CDR3 is made up of 14 amino acids. The chain's CDR3 is CASSFFRASYEQYF. The CDR3 DNA sequence: TGTGCCAGCAGTTTCTTCAGGGCGTCCTACGAGCAGTACTTC.

This clonotype was detected many times. This chain joins TRBV29-1 and TRBJ2-5, with 7 bases fitting TRBD1. This CDR3 has 14 residues. J lost 2 bases, V lost 7 bases, and 10 bases had no gene match. The germline gives CDR1 SQVTM, CDR2 ANQGSEA. The CDR3 DNA is TGCAGCGCTGCCGGGACAGAGATACAAGAGACCCAGTACTTC. It encodes CSAAGTEIQETQYF.

Many counts were recorded for this clonotype. CDR3 in DNA: TGTGCCAGCAGCTATCCGGGAGGGAACAAACAAGAGACCCAGTACTTC. Translating it yields CASSYPGGNKQETQYF. This chain links TRBV5-4 with TRBJ2-5; 8 nucleotides match TRBD2. The CDR3 extends over 16 amino acids. After removal of 3 bases from V and 2 bases from J, the junction contained 9 bases not matched to a gene. Germline lookup yields CDR1 SGHNT and CDR2 YYREEE (reference sequence).

This clonotype was picked up many times. This sequence joins TRBV13 and TRBJ2-2; TRBD1 matches 7 bases. The CDR3 covers 15 residues. In germline, CDR1 is PRHDT, CDR2 FYEKMQ (reference sequence). The trim removed 6 bases at V and 4 bases at J, leaving 8 bases unmatched. In DNA, the CDR3 is TGTGCCAGCAGTCTCGACAGGGATGCCACCGGGGAGCTGTTTTTT. It yields the protein CASSLDRDATGELFF.

In the case of this clonotype: The missing conserved phenylalanine or tryptophan at the end of this CDR3 makes a read error likely. The chain employs TRBV5-1 and TRBJ1-1; D is ambiguous. This CDR3 is 13 amino acids long. V was shortened by 2 bases and J by 2 bases, with 7 bases between the two germline ends. The V gene's germline CDR1 is SGHRS and CDR2 YFSETQ. The CDR3 DNA sequence: TGCGCCAGCAGCTTTACTAGAAACACTGAAGCTTTCTTG. It encodes CASSFTRNTEAFL.

This clonotype was counted many times. J is TRBJ2-7 and V is TRBV7-3, with D possibly being TRBD1 (6 bases). The CDR3 covers 13 residues. V lost 5 bases to trimming and J lost 0 bases, with 8 bases between them. The V gene's germline CDR1 is SGHTA and CDR2 FQGTGA. CDR3 protein: CASSQDSSYEQYF. The CDR3 nucleotides are TGTGCCAGCAGCCAGGACAGCTCCTACGAGCAGTACTTC.

This clonotype has ten or more counts. The gene calls are TRBV7-8 and TRBJ1-1; D not certain. The V end lost 1 base, the J end lost 5 bases, and 17 bases lay between the germline ends. This CDR3 region has 16 residues. Germline V CDR1 and CDR2: SGHVS, FQNEAQ. The CDR3 nucleotides are TGTGCCAGCAGCTTAGTGGACGTAGTAAGAGGGACTGAAGCTTTCTTT. It specifies CASSLVDVVRGTEAFF.

This clonotype was observed once. V gene TRBV19 combines with J gene TRBJ1-1; 7 positions agree with TRBD1. CDR3 size: 15 residues. V trimming: 5 bases; J trimming: 0 bases; junction bases outside the gene matches: 6. Germline values: CDR1 LNHDA, CDR2 SQIVND (reference sequence). CDR3: CASSSTGAMNTEAFF. The CDR3 bases are TGTGCCAGTAGTTCCACAGGGGCGATGAACACTGAAGCTTTCTTT.

This clonotype was observed many times. V usage is TRBV25-1 and J usage is TRBJ1-2, with no clear D. With 1 base removed from V and 8 bases from J, the gap between germline ends came to 14 bases. The CDR3 totals 14 residues. The germline CDR1 and CDR2 sequences are MGHDK and SYGVNS. The CDR3 DNA reads TGTGCCAGCAGTGAATCGACCCCAAGGGAGGGCTACACCTTC. As protein: CASSESTPREGYTF.

This clonotype occurred many times. V is TRBV6-1 and J is TRBJ2-7, with 12 bases that match TRBD2. Unmatched junction bases numbered 11, after V lost 6 bases and J lost 5 bases. This CDR3 region has 16 residues. Looked up from germline, CDR1 is MNHNS and CDR2 is SASEGT. Here the CDR3 reads CASSSGLAGLFDEQYF. In nucleotides, the CDR3 is TGTGCCAGCAGCTCCGGACTAGCGGGGCTGTTCGACGAGCAGTACTTC.

This clonotype was picked up many times. The chain links TRBV27 to TRBJ2-4; D gene ambiguous. Germline CDR1 reads MNHEY; CDR2 reads SMNVEV (reference sequence). This CDR3 comprises 15 residues. Trimming stripped 4 bases from V and 8 bases from J, with 18 bases between. The CDR3 reads CASSSPQFYKDIQYF. The DNA for the CDR3 is TGTGCCAGCAGTTCTCCACAGTTTTACAAGGACATTCAGTACTTC.

Ten or more counts support this clonotype. V is TRBV19 and J is TRBJ1-2; D is ambiguous. The CDR3 loop spans 14 amino acids. V was cut by 7 bases and J by 2 bases, with 14 bases left in between. Germline loops: CDR1 LNHDA, CDR2 SQIVND (reference sequence). The CDR3 DNA reads as TGTGCCAGTAACCGACCGTCGGAGAACTATGGCTACACCTTC. Protein sequence: CASNRPSENYGYTF.

This clonotype appeared many times. V is TRBV6-1 and J is TRBJ1-2; D remains unclear. The germline V gene encodes CDR1 MNHNS and CDR2 SASEGT. The V gene lost 1 base and the J gene lost 4 bases, with 7 bases spanning the gap. The CDR3 contains 13 residues. The CDR3 reads CASSEGTVYGYTF. The CDR3 coding sequence is TGTGCCAGCAGTGAAGGGACTGTCTATGGCTACACCTTC.

This clonotype was picked up many times. The V and J genes are TRBV20-1 and TRBJ2-7, with 7 positions matching TRBD2. The CDR3 sequence is 15 residues long. Trimming removed 3 bases from V and 0 bases from J; junction bases left unmatched: 8. From germline, CDR1 is DFQATT and CDR2 SNEGSKA (reference sequence). The CDR3 loop is CSASGPSGSSYEQYF. The CDR3 DNA is TGCAGTGCTAGCGGCCCTAGCGGAAGCTCCTACGAGCAGTACTTC.

This clonotype was found many times. The rearrangement uses TRBV13 and TRBJ2-5, with TRBD2 as a possible D gene (6 bases). Trimming pared 5 bases from V and 1 base from J, leaving 14 bases between. The CDR3 loop spans 15 amino acids. Germline loops: CDR1 PRHDT, CDR2 FYEKMQ (reference sequence). Written as DNA, the CDR3 is TGTGCCAGCAGCACCGGGCGGGGCCTCCAAGAGACCCAGTACTTC. Its translation is CASSTGRGLQETQYF. The full variable domain, in which reference TRBV13 and TRBJ2-5 provide the parts outside the CDR3, is AAGVIQSPRHLIKEKRETATLKCYPIPRHDTVYWYQQGPGQDPQFLISFYEKMQSDKGSIPDRFSAQQFSDYHSELNMSSLELGDSALYFCASSTGRGLQETQYFGPGTRLLVL.

CDR3 region: CASSFTGQGYGYTF. As DNA, the CDR3 is TGTGCCAGCAGTTTTACGGGACAGGGCTATGGCTACACCTTC. The chain links TRBV12-3 or TRBV12-4 to TRBJ1-2, with 9 bases identical to TRBD1. The length of the CDR3 is 14 residues. The V and J ends lost 3 bases and 4 bases, in that order; junction bases with no gene match: 3.

Comments on this clonotype: Because it lacks the conserved phenylalanine or tryptophan at the end, this CDR3 is likely a read error. The chain uses TRBV28 and TRBJ2-5; D is undetermined. Germline values: CDR1 MDHEN, CDR2 SYDVKM. The CDR3 has 14 residues. Trimming took 6 bases from V and 2 from J, leaving 13 bases between them. The CDR3 region has the DNA TGTGCCAGCAGGGCACGGGTCGGGCAAGAGACCCAGTACTAC. This encodes CASRARVGQETQYY.

This clonotype was found a few times. The gene calls are TRBV20-1 and TRBJ2-5; tentative D call: TRBD2 (6 bases). Germline values: CDR1 DFQATT, CDR2 SNEGSKA (reference sequence). The CDR3 has 14 amino acids. Trimming pared 7 bases from V and 5 bases from J, leaving 20 bases between. CDR3 sequence reads: CSGTSRDQAETQYF. DNA for the CDR3: TGCAGTGGAACTAGCCGTGACCAAGCGGAGACCCAGTACTTC.

This clonotype was detected many times. The rearrangement joins TRBV12-3 or TRBV12-4 to TRBJ1-2; possible D gene TRBD1, 5 bases. The CDR3 has 12 amino acids. With 3 bases removed from V and 8 bases from J, the gap between germline ends came to 10 bases. The DNA for the CDR3 is TGTGCCAGCAGTTTTCCCGGGGCGGGCTACACCTTC. This gives the protein CASSFPGAGYTF.

The sample holds a few counts of this clonotype. This chain joins TRBV11-3 and TRBJ2-2, with D unclear. The germline V gene has CDR1 SGHNT and CDR2 YENEEA. The CDR3 is 15 residues long. V shed 5 bases and J shed 2 bases, with 12 bases lying between them. The CDR3 reads CASSALGINTGELFF. DNA for the CDR3: TGTGCCAGCAGCGCATTAGGCATTAACACCGGGGAGCTGTTTTTT.

This clonotype was detected many times. The rearrangement links TRBV7-9 to TRBJ1-1; D gene ambiguous. The CDR3 spans 13 residues. With 6 bases removed from V and 3 bases from J, the gap between germline ends came to 11 bases. CDR1 is SEHNR, CDR2 FQNEAQ, per germline (reference sequence). The CDR3 loop is CASREVGDTEAFF. The CDR3 coding sequence is TGTGCCAGCAGAGAAGTCGGGGACACTGAAGCTTTCTTT.

On this clonotype: It may be a read error: a sequence one base away is much more abundant. The V gene is TRBV7-2, the J gene TRBJ1-5; 7 nucleotides match TRBD1. Germline V CDR1 and CDR2: SGHTA, FQGNSA. CDR3 length: 14 amino acids. CDR3 protein: CASSWTGPNQPQQF. In DNA form, the CDR3 reads TGTGCCAGCAGCTGGACAGGACCTAATCAGCCCCAGCAGTTT.

This clonotype occurred many times. V gene TRBV6-5 combines with J gene TRBJ2-7, with no clear D. The germline V gene encodes CDR1 MNHEY and CDR2 SVGAGI. The CDR3 has 12 amino acids. The V end lost 3 bases, the J end lost 3 bases, and 6 bases lay between the germline ends. For the CDR3, the DNA is TGTGCCAGCAGTTATTCAGACTACGAGCAGTACTTC. Its protein is CASSYSDYEQYF.

In this sample, this clonotype turned up many times. The chain is built from TRBV20-1 and TRBJ1-1; D perhaps matches TRBD1 (5 bases). There are 12 residues in the CDR3. CDR1 DFQATT and CDR2 SNEGSKA come from the germline V gene (reference sequence). V shed 6 bases and J shed 4 bases, with 12 bases lying between them. The CDR3 here is CSAREETTEAFF. The CDR3 DNA follows: TGCAGTGCCAGGGAAGAGACCACTGAAGCTTTCTTT.

This clonotype was picked up many times. The rearrangement links TRBV9 to TRBJ2-7; D possibly uses TRBD1 or TRBD2 (5 bases each). The germline V gene encodes CDR1 SGDLS and CDR2 YYNGEE. V was clipped by 0 bases and J by 8 bases, with 9 bases between them. The CDR3 runs to 12 residues. CDR3 bases: TGTGCCAGCAGCGTAGGGGACGCCAAGCAGTACTTC. It is translated as CASSVGDAKQYF.

In the case of this clonotype: A much larger clone lies one base from this, so it may be a read error. V is TRBV6-2 or TRBV6-3 and J is TRBJ2-5; the D is unclear. CDR1 is MNHEY, CDR2 SVGEGT, per germline. V lost 4 bases, J lost 3 bases, and 18 bases lay in between. This CDR3 is built from 16 residues. The CDR3 region is CASSFPRRSWEETQYF. The CDR3 coding sequence is TGTGCCAGCAGTTTCCCGCGGCGGTCATGGGAAGAGACCCAGTACTTC.

This clonotype was seen many times. V is TRBV28 and J is TRBJ2-7, with 7 bases fitting TRBD1. The germline gives CDR1 MDHEN, CDR2 SYDVKM. With V trimmed by 7 bases and J by 4 bases, 10 bases remained unmatched. This CDR3 has 14 residues. CDR3 residues: CASTRDRLPYEQYF. CDR3 bases: TGTGCCAGCACCAGGGACAGACTACCTTACGAGCAGTACTTC.

This clonotype was picked up many times. The rearrangement joins TRBV12-3 or TRBV12-4 to TRBJ1-1, with D possibly being TRBD1 (6 bases). This CDR3 has 14 amino acids. V lost 5 bases and J 1 base, leaving 11 bases between the germline ends. CDR3 region: CASSPGQTNTEAFF. CDR3 sequence (DNA): TGTGCCAGCAGTCCGGGACAAACGAACACTGAAGCTTTCTTT.